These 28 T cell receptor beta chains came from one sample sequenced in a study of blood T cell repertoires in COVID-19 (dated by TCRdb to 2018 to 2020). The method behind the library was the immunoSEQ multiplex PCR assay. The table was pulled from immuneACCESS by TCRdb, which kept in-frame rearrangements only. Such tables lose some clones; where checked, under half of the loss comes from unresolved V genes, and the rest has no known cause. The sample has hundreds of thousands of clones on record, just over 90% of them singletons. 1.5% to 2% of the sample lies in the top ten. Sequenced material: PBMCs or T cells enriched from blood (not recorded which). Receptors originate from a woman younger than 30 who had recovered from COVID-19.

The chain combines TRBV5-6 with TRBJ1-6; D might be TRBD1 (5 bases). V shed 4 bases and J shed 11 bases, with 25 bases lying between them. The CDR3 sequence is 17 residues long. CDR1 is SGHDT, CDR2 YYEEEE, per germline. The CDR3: CASSLVSPGLRQPPLHF. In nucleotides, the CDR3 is TGTGCCAGCAGCCTAGTTAGTCCGGGACTTCGACAGCCACCCCTCCACTTT.

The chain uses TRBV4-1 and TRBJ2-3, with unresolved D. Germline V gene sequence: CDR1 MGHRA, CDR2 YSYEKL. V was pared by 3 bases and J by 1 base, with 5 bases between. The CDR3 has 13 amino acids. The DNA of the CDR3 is TGCGCCAGCAGCCAGAGCCGCACAGATACGCAGTATTTT. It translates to CASSQSRTDTQYF.

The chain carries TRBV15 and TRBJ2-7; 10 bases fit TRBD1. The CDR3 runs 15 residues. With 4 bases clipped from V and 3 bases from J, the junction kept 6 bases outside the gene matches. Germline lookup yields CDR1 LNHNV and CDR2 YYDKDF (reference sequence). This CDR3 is CATSTSGTGDYEQYF. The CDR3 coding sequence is TGTGCCACCAGCACCTCCGGGACAGGGGACTACGAGCAGTACTTC.

CDR3 loop: CASRKQREGWLMNTEAFF. The CDR3 DNA is TGCGCCAGCAGAAAACAACGGGAGGGATGGCTTATGAACACTGAAGCTTTCTTT. V is TRBV23-1 and J is TRBJ1-1, with D unresolved. TRBV23-1 is labeled an ORF, and its function is uncertain. This CDR3 has 18 amino acids. V dropped 6 bases and J dropped 0 bases, with 23 bases sitting between them.

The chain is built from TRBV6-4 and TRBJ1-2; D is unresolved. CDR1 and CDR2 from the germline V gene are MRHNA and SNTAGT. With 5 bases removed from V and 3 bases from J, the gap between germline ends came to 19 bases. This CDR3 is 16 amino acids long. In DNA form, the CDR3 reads TGTGCCAGCAGTTCCTCAGCTGGGCAGAACTACTATGGCTACACCTTC. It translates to CASSSSAGQNYYGYTF.

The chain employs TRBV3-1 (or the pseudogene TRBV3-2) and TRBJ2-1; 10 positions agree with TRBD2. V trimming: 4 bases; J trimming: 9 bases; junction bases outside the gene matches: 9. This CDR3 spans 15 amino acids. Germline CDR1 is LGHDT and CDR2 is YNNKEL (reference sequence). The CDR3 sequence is CASSPRGTSEREQFF. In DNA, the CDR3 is TGTGCCAGCAGCCCCCGGGGGACTAGCGAGCGTGAGCAGTTCTTC.

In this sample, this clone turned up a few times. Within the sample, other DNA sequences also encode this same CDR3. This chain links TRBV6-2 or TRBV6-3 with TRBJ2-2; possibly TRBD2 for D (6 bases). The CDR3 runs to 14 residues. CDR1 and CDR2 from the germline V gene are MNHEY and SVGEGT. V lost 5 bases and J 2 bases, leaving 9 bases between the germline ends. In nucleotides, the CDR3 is TGTGCCAGCAGTCACGGGGGTAACACCGGGGAGCTGTTTTTT. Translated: CASSHGGNTGELFF.

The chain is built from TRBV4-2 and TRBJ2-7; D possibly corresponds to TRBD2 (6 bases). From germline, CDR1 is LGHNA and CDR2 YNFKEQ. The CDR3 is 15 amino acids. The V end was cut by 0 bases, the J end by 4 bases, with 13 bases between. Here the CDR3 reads CASSQDSRERYEQYF. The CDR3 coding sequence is TGTGCCAGCAGCCAAGATAGCCGGGAGAGGTACGAGCAGTACTTC.

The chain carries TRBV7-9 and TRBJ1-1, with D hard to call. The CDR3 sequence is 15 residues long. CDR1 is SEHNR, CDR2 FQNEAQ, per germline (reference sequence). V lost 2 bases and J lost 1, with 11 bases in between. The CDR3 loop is CASSLKEQKNTEAFF. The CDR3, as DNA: TGTGCCAGCAGCTTAAAGGAACAGAAGAACACTGAAGCTTTCTTT.

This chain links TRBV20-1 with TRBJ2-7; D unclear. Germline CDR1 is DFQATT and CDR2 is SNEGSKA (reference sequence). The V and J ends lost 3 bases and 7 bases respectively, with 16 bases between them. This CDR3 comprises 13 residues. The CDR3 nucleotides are TGCAGTGCTAGTCTTGCGGCGGCAGATGAGCAGTACTTC. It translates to CSASLAAADEQYF.

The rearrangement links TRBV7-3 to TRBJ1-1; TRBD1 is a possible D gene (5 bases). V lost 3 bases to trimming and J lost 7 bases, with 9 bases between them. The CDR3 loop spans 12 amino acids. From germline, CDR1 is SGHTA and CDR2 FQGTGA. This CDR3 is CASSFDSSEAFF. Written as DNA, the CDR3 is TGTGCCAGCAGCTTCGACAGCAGTGAAGCTTTCTTT.

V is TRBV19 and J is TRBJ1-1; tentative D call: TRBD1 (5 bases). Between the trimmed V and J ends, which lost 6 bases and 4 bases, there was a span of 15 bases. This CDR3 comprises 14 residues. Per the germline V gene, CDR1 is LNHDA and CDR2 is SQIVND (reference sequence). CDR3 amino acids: CASSHQGDTTEAFF. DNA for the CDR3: TGTGCCAGTAGCCACCAGGGTGATACCACTGAAGCTTTCTTT.

The CDR3 bases are TGTGCCAGTAGTTCCGCAGGGGGATACACTGAAGCTTTCTTT. This sequence encodes CASSSAGGYTEAFF. J is TRBJ1-1 and V is TRBV19, with 7 positions matching TRBD1. V was clipped by 5 bases and J by 3 bases; unmatched bases: 6. Germline CDR1 and CDR2: LNHDA and SQIVND (reference sequence). The CDR3 runs to 14 residues.

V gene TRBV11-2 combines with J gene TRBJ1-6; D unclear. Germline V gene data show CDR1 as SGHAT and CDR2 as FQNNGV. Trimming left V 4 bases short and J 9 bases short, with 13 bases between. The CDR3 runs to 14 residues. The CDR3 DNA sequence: TGTGCCAGCAGCTACACGACACTTGGTTCACCCCTCCACTTT. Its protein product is CASSYTTLGSPLHF.

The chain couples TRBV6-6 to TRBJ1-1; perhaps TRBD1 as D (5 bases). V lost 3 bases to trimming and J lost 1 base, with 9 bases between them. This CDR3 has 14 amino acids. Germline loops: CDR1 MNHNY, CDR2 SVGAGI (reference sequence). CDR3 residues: CASSYGGENTEAFF. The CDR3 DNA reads TGTGCCAGCAGTTATGGGGGGGAGAACACTGAAGCTTTCTTT.

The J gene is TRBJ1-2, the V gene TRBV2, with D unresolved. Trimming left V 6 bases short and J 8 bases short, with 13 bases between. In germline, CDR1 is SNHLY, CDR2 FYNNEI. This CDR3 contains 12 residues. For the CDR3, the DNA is TGTGCCAGCAGCCCAATCATGAGCGGCTACACCTTC. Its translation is CASSPIMSGYTF. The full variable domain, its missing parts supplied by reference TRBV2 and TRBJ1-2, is EPEVTQTPSHQVTQMGQEVILRCVPISNHLYFYWYRQILGQKVEFLVSFYNNEISEKSEIFDDQFSVERPDGSNFTLKIRSTKLEDSAMYFCASSPIMSGYTFGSGTRLTVV.

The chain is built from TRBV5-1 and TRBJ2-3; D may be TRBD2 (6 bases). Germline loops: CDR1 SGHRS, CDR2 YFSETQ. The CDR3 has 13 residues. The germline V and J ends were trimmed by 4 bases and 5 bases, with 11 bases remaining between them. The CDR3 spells CASSVGTEDTQYF. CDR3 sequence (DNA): TGCGCCAGCAGCGTGGGGACTGAAGATACGCAGTATTTT.

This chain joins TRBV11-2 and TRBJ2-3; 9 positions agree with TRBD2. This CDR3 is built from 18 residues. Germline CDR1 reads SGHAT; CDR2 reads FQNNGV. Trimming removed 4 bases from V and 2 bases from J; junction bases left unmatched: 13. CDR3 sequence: CASSYKTYSGGPTDTQYF. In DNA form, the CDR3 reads TGTGCCAGCAGCTACAAAACATATAGCGGGGGCCCCACAGATACGCAGTATTTT.

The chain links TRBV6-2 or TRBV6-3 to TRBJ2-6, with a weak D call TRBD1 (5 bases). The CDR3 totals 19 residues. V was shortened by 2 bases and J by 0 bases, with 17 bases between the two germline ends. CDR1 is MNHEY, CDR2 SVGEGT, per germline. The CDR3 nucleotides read TGTGCCAGCAGTTACCTTTACAACCTAAGGGGCTCTGGGGCCAACGTCCTGACTTTC. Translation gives CASSYLYNLRGSGANVLTF.

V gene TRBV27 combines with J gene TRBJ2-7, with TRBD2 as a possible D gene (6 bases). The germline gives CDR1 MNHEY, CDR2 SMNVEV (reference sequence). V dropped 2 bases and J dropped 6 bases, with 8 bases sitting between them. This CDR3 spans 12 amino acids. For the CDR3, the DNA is TGTGCCAGCAGTTTAATCGGGGGCGAGCAGTACTTC. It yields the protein CASSLIGGEQYF.

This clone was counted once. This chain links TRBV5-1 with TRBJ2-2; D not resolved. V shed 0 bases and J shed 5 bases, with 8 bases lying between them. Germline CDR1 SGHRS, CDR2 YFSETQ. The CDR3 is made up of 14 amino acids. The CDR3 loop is CASSLGEPTGELFF. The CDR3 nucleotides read TGCGCCAGCAGCTTGGGCGAGCCGACCGGGGAGCTGTTTTTT.

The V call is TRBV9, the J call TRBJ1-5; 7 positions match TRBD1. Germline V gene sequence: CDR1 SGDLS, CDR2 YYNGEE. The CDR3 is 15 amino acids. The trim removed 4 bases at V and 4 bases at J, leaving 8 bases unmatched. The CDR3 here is CASSRQGHPNQPQHF. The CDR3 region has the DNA TGTGCCAGCAGCCGACAGGGACACCCAAATCAGCCCCAGCATTTT. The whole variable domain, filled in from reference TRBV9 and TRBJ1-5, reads DSGVTQTPKHLITATGQRVTLRCSPRSGDLSVYWYQQSLDQGLQFLIQYYNGEERAKGNILERFSAQQFPDLHSELNLSSLELGDSALYFCASSRQGHPNQPQHFGDGTRLSIL.

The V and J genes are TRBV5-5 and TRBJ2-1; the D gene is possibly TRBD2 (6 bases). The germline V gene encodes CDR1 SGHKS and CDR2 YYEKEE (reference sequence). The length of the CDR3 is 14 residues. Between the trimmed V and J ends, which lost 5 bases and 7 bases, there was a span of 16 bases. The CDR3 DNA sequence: TGTGCCAGCAGTTTCTGGAGGGGAGGAAATGAGCAGTTCTTC. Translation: CASSFWRGGNEQFF.

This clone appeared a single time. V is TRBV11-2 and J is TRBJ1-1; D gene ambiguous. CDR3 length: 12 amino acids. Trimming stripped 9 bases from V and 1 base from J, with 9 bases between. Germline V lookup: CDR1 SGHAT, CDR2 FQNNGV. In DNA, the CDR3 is TGTGCCAGTAGTCACTGGAACACTGAAGCTTTCTTT. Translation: CASSHWNTEAFF.

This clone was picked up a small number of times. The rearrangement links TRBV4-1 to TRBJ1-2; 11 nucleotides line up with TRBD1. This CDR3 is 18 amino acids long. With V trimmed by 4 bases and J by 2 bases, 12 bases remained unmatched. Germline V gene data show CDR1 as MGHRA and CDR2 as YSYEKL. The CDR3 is CASSRNFRDRGGNYGYTF. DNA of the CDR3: TGCGCCAGCAGCCGGAATTTTCGGGACAGGGGGGGGAACTATGGCTACACCTTC.

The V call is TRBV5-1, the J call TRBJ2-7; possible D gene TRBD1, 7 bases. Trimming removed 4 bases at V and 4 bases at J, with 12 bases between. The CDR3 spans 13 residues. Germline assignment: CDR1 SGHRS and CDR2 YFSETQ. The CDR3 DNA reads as TGCGCCAGCAGCGCGGGACAGTTTTACGAGCAGTACTTC. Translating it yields CASSAGQFYEQYF. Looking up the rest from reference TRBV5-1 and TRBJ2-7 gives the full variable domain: KAGVTQTPRYLIKTRGQQVTLSCSPISGHRSVSWYQQTPGQGLQFLFEYFSETQRNKGNFPGRFSGRQFSNSRSEMNVSTLELGDSALYLCASSAGQFYEQYFGPGTRLTVT.

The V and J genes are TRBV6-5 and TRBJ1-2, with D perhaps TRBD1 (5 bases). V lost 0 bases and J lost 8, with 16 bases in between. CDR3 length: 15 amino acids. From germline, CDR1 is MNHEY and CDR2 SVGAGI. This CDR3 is CASSYSRTGGAGYTF. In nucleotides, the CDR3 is TGTGCCAGCAGTTACTCGAGGACGGGGGGAGCCGGCTACACCTTC.

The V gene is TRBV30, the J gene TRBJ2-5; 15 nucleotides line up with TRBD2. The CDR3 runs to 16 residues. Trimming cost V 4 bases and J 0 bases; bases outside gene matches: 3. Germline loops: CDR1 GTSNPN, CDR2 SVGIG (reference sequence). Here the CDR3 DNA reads TGTGCCTGGAAAGGGACTAGCGGGAGGTACCAAGAGACCCAGTACTTC. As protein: CAWKGTSGRYQETQYF.